Listed below are T cell receptor beta chains from one sample, sequenced in a study of beta chain features in type 1 diabetes. The protocol was immunoSEQ multiplex PCR, while the TCRdb copy is restricted to in-frame clones and leaves out a portion. The top ten clones hold around 1% of a sample with 300,000 to 350,000 clones, around 9% of them seen once. The sample taken for sequencing was central memory CD4+ T cells from blood. The source of these receptors is a man aged 25-45 years with type 1 diabetes. Both conserved end residues are trimmed from each CDR3. The order of the fields is J gene, V gene, CDR3 protein.

J gene: TRBJ2-5
V gene: TRBV5-1
CDR3 protein: ASRDTQETQY

J gene: TRBJ1-1
V gene: TRBV27
CDR3 protein: ASGYRETEAF

J gene: TRBJ2-3
V gene: TRBV29-1
CDR3 protein: SVEESSSDTQY

J gene: TRBJ2-7
V gene: TRBV5-1
CDR3 protein: ASSPGGPESSYEQY

J gene: TRBJ2-7
V gene: TRBV18
CDR3 protein: ASSPGTSGLYEQY

J gene: TRBJ2-7
V gene: TRBV14
CDR3 protein: ASSPSGTGRHEQY

J gene: TRBJ2-3
V gene: TRBV29-1
CDR3 protein: AGVGAWATDTQY

J gene: TRBJ1-1
V gene: TRBV20-1
CDR3 protein: SAKTAGGAF

J gene: TRBJ1-5
V gene: TRBV2
CDR3 protein: ASSGLARGNQPQH

J gene: TRBJ2-2
V gene: TRBV2
CDR3 protein: ASSVGTTNTGELF

J gene: TRBJ1-2
V gene: TRBV7-9
CDR3 protein: ATSSSNYGYT

J gene: TRBJ1-2
V gene: TRBV9
CDR3 protein: ASSASKGGYT

J gene: TRBJ2-3
V gene: TRBV10-3
CDR3 protein: AISESRGAGDTQY

J gene: TRBJ2-7
V gene: TRBV29-1
CDR3 protein: SVGKSRTNYEQY

J gene: TRBJ1-5
V gene: TRBV6-6
CDR3 protein: ASRGQGNQPQH

J gene: TRBJ1-1
V gene: TRBV28
CDR3 protein: ASSRRGRPDTEAF

J gene: TRBJ2-3
V gene: TRBV7-9
CDR3 protein: ASRPGLERTDTQY

J gene: TRBJ2-4
V gene: TRBV28
CDR3 protein: ASSDIAGGFAGDIQY

J gene: TRBJ1-5
V gene: TRBV19
CDR3 protein: ASNAAGTQGNQPQH

J gene: TRBJ1-2
V gene: TRBV5-1
CDR3 protein: ASSLELGQTEGYT

J gene: TRBJ1-5
V gene: TRBV7-2
CDR3 protein: ASSWQAQPQH

J gene: TRBJ2-2
V gene: TRBV28
CDR3 protein: ASSSRLAGANTGELF

J gene: TRBJ2-7
V gene: TRBV6-5
CDR3 protein: ASRSRGVGGEQY

J gene: TRBJ1-6
V gene: TRBV19
CDR3 protein: ASTGQGGFNSPLH

J gene: TRBJ1-2
V gene: TRBV19
CDR3 protein: ASSMRHGANYGYT

J gene: TRBJ1-6
V gene: TRBV19
CDR3 protein: ASWDRVNSPLH

J gene: TRBJ1-1
V gene: TRBV23-1
CDR3 protein: ASSHAGVNTEAF

J gene: TRBJ1-1
V gene: TRBV5-6
CDR3 protein: ASSFTFPALRGTEAF

J gene: TRBJ1-1
V gene: TRBV4-1
CDR3 protein: ASSQDRERNTEAF

J gene: TRBJ2-1
V gene: TRBV9
CDR3 protein: ASSVGSGGDNEQF

J gene: TRBJ1-1
V gene: TRBV11-2
CDR3 protein: ASSFQGAYTEAF

J gene: TRBJ1-1
V gene: TRBV5-1
CDR3 protein: ASAWTTNTEAF

J gene: TRBJ1-4
V gene: TRBV10-2
CDR3 protein: ASSESTGFNEKLF

J gene: TRBJ2-7
V gene: TRBV4-3
CDR3 protein: ASSLRTGKSYEQY

J gene: TRBJ2-5
V gene: TRBV5-1
CDR3 protein: ASSFVGAGETQY

J gene: TRBJ2-5
V gene: TRBV11-2
CDR3 protein: ASSADRGVETQY